This T cell receptor (beta chain) stems from a study of T-cell reconstitution after alpha-beta-depleted transplantation in children. General study results and limits: Some patients owed their high day-60 TCRbeta diversity to surviving recipient T cells and thymic progenitors. There were reportedly several hundred expanded graft clones from which alpha-beta T cells came about two months after transplant.

The germline CDR1 and CDR2 sequences are LGHDT and YNNKEL (reference sequence). This CDR3 is built from 13 residues. V lost 4 bases and J lost 4, with 9 bases in between. This clonotype was detected only a few times. The antigen remains unidentified. A library of TCRbeta sequences, prepared with unique molecular identifiers, was generated. TCRdb analysed the PCR reads with MiXCR anew, one entry per CDR3 protein. The sample includes 900,000 or so distinct CDR3 sequences, 16% seen only once; the top ten take just under 5%. The gene calls are TRBV3-1 and TRBJ2-3; no clear D gene. This receptor was obtained from a male patient under 18 who had a stem cell transplant for acute lymphoblastic leukemia, so the T cells may come from the graft donor. The sequencing here drew on PBMCs, mostly from graft donor cells, taken 360 days after TCRalphabeta/CD19-depleted stem cell transplant. CDR3 nucleotides: TGTGCCAGCAGCCGGTTACAAGCAGATACGCAGTATTTT. This gives the protein CASSRLQADTQYF.